The rows below give T cell receptor beta chains drawn from one sample of a study of blood T cell repertoires in COVID-19. Profiling relied on immunoSEQ multiplex PCR, and the TCRdb table lists in-frame clones only, not all of them. The sample includes 97,000 or so clones, about nine tenths seen only once; the top ten take around 5%. Source material: peripheral blood. Receptor source: a woman between 50 and 59 years old with COVID-19, enrolled during active disease. The CDR3 runs from the conserved cysteine through the conserved F or W. Fields, in order: V gene, D gene, J gene, clone size, CDR3 protein, CDR3 DNA. D genes are given only for firm matches. Clone size, where shown, is once, few, many, or a class for clones that have expanded.

V gene: TRBV7-9; D gene: .; J gene: TRBJ2-7; clone size: .; CDR3 protein: CASSSLNEQYF; CDR3 DNA: TGTGCCAGCAGCTCGCTAAACGAGCAGTACTTC
V gene: TRBV7-3; D gene: .; J gene: TRBJ1-1; clone size: .; CDR3 protein: CASSLGGAESTEAFF; CDR3 DNA: TGTGCCAGCAGCTTAGGGGGGGCGGAGAGCACTGAAGCTTTCTTT
V gene: TRBV4-3; D gene: .; J gene: TRBJ1-5; clone size: .; CDR3 protein: CASSQETWLEPQHF; CDR3 DNA: TGCGCCAGCAGCCAGGAGACCTGGTTAGAGCCCCAGCATTTT
V gene: TRBV7-2; D gene: .; J gene: TRBJ2-7; clone size: .; CDR3 protein: CASSLSRGYEQYF; CDR3 DNA: TGTGCCAGCAGCCTAAGTCGGGGATACGAGCAGTACTTC
V gene: TRBV7-8; D gene: .; J gene: TRBJ1-1; clone size: .; CDR3 protein: CASSLRSRGRDTEAFF; CDR3 DNA: TGTGCCAGCAGCTTACGGTCAAGGGGCAGAGACACTGAAGCTTTCTTT
V gene: TRBV7-2; D gene: TRBD2; J gene: TRBJ2-7; clone size: .; CDR3 protein: CASSPPSGGAYSYEQYF; CDR3 DNA: TGTGCCAGCAGCCCGCCTAGCGGGGGGGCCTACTCCTACGAGCAGTACTTC
V gene: TRBV7-2; D gene: .; J gene: TRBJ2-1; clone size: .; CDR3 protein: CASSLSLVNEQFF; CDR3 DNA: TGTGCCAGCAGCCTCAGCCTAGTAAATGAGCAGTTCTTC
V gene: TRBV11-3; D gene: TRBD1; J gene: TRBJ1-6; clone size: .; CDR3 protein: CASSLPTGTGASPLHF; CDR3 DNA: TGTGCCAGCAGCTTACCTACAGGGACAGGTGCTTCACCCCTCCACTTT
V gene: TRBV11-1; D gene: .; J gene: TRBJ1-1; clone size: .; CDR3 protein: CASSPPTRWNTEAFF; CDR3 DNA: TGTGCCAGCAGCCCACCGACTCGCTGGAACACTGAAGCTTTCTTT
V gene: TRBV2; D gene: .; J gene: TRBJ1-6; clone size: once; CDR3 protein: CASNAARGSPLHF; CDR3 DNA: TGTGCCAGCAATGCGGCCCGAGGGTCACCCCTCCACTTT
V gene: TRBV7-3; D gene: TRBD2; J gene: TRBJ2-1; clone size: .; CDR3 protein: CASGAGDYNEQFF; CDR3 DNA: TGTGCCAGCGGAGCGGGGGACTACAATGAGCAGTTCTTC
V gene: TRBV6-5; D gene: .; J gene: TRBJ1-5; clone size: once; CDR3 protein: CASLALEYSNQPQHF; CDR3 DNA: TGTGCCAGCCTCGCACTTGAGTATAGCAATCAGCCCCAGCATTTT
V gene: TRBV4-3; D gene: .; J gene: TRBJ2-3; clone size: .; CDR3 protein: CASSQDGRATDTQYF; CDR3 DNA: TGCGCCAGCAGCCAAGATGGCAGGGCCACAGATACGCAGTATTTT
V gene: TRBV3-1/TRBV3-2; D gene: TRBD1; J gene: TRBJ2-5; clone size: .; CDR3 protein: CASSPLWTGDETQYF; CDR3 DNA: TGTGCCAGCAGCCCCCTCTGGACAGGGGACGAGACCCAGTACTTC
V gene: TRBV30; D gene: .; J gene: TRBJ2-2; clone size: .; CDR3 protein: CAWSVLGTGELFF; CDR3 DNA: TGTGCCTGGAGTGTACTAGGAACCGGGGAGCTGTTTTTT
V gene: TRBV27; D gene: .; J gene: TRBJ2-5; clone size: .; CDR3 protein: CASSFGPVETQYF; CDR3 DNA: TGTGCCAGCAGTTTTGGCCCTGTGGAGACCCAGTACTTC
V gene: TRBV7-9; D gene: TRBD1; J gene: TRBJ2-1; clone size: .; CDR3 protein: CASSPGTGGVSYNEQFF; CDR3 DNA: TGTGCCAGCAGCCCCGGGACAGGGGGCGTCTCCTACAATGAGCAGTTCTTC
V gene: TRBV7-3; D gene: .; J gene: TRBJ1-1; clone size: .; CDR3 protein: CASSYQGMNTEAFF; CDR3 DNA: TGTGCCAGCTCTTATCAGGGCATGAACACTGAAGCTTTCTTT
V gene: TRBV6-5; D gene: .; J gene: TRBJ1-5; clone size: .; CDR3 protein: CASMGPLSNQPQHF; CDR3 DNA: TGTGCCAGCATGGGCCCGCTTAGCAATCAGCCCCAGCATTTT
V gene: TRBV4-3; D gene: TRBD2; J gene: TRBJ2-1; clone size: .; CDR3 protein: CASSQELAGFYNEQFF; CDR3 DNA: TGCGCCAGCAGCCAAGAGCTAGCGGGGTTCTACAATGAGCAGTTCTTC
V gene: TRBV27; D gene: .; J gene: TRBJ1-1; clone size: once; CDR3 protein: CASSLAGRGGIWDTEAFF; CDR3 DNA: TGTGCCAGCAGTTTAGCGGGGAGGGGGGGCATATGGGACACTGAAGCTTTCTTT
V gene: TRBV3-1/TRBV3-2; D gene: .; J gene: TRBJ1-1; clone size: .; CDR3 protein: CASSPSQGPNTEAFF; CDR3 DNA: TGTGCCAGCAGCCCCTCCCAGGGCCCGAACACTGAAGCTTTCTTT
V gene: TRBV3-1/TRBV3-2; D gene: TRBD1; J gene: TRBJ1-6; clone size: .; CDR3 protein: CASSQDRDREDNSPLHF; CDR3 DNA: TGTGCCAGCAGCCAAGACCGGGACAGGGAAGATAATTCACCCCTCCACTTT
V gene: TRBV2; D gene: .; J gene: TRBJ1-4; clone size: .; CDR3 protein: CASRSDSNEKLFF; CDR3 DNA: TGTGCCAGCAGAAGTGACAGTAATGAAAAACTGTTTTTT
V gene: TRBV5-1; D gene: TRBD2; J gene: TRBJ2-5; clone size: .; CDR3 protein: CASSLAGVAGNQETQYF; CDR3 DNA: TGCGCCAGCAGCTTGGCCGGGGTAGCGGGGAACCAAGAGACCCAGTACTTC
V gene: TRBV7-9; D gene: TRBD2; J gene: TRBJ2-3; clone size: once; CDR3 protein: CASSFGLAGGSDTQYF; CDR3 DNA: TGTGCCAGCAGCTTCGGACTAGCGGGGGGTTCAGATACGCAGTATTTT
V gene: TRBV9; D gene: .; J gene: TRBJ2-1; clone size: .; CDR3 protein: CASSVALGAAYNEQFF; CDR3 DNA: TGTGCCAGCAGCGTAGCTCTGGGGGCCGCCTACAATGAGCAGTTCTTC
V gene: TRBV9; D gene: .; J gene: TRBJ1-2; clone size: .; CDR3 protein: CASSVESQGGGYTF; CDR3 DNA: TGTGCCAGCAGCGTAGAATCCCAGGGTGGCGGCTACACCTTC
V gene: TRBV5-5; D gene: .; J gene: TRBJ1-1; clone size: .; CDR3 protein: CASSYNRDTEAFF; CDR3 DNA: TGTGCCAGCAGCTACAACAGGGACACTGAAGCTTTCTTT
V gene: TRBV10-3; D gene: .; J gene: TRBJ1-1; clone size: .; CDR3 protein: CAISELWQSEAFF; CDR3 DNA: TGTGCCATCAGTGAGTTGTGGCAAAGTGAAGCTTTCTTT
V gene: TRBV13; D gene: TRBD2; J gene: TRBJ2-7; clone size: .; CDR3 protein: CASSFRAGGEYEQYF; CDR3 DNA: TGTGCCAGCAGCTTCCGAGCTGGGGGGGAGTACGAGCAGTACTTC
V gene: TRBV2; D gene: .; J gene: TRBJ1-1; clone size: .; CDR3 protein: CASSEAPSFMNTEAFF; CDR3 DNA: TGTGCCAGCAGTGAAGCGCCCAGTTTCATGAACACTGAAGCTTTCTTT
V gene: TRBV5-4; D gene: .; J gene: TRBJ2-7; clone size: .; CDR3 protein: CASSPTGYEQYF; CDR3 DNA: TGTGCCAGCAGCCCCACAGGCTACGAGCAGTACTTC
V gene: TRBV27; D gene: .; J gene: TRBJ2-7; clone size: .; CDR3 protein: CASSDWENSYEQYF; CDR3 DNA: TGTGCCAGCAGCGACTGGGAGAACTCCTACGAGCAGTACTTC
V gene: TRBV15; D gene: TRBD2; J gene: TRBJ2-1; clone size: many; CDR3 protein: CATRKSGGVGEQFF; CDR3 DNA: TGTGCCACCAGGAAGAGCGGGGGCGTCGGTGAGCAGTTCTTC
V gene: TRBV2; D gene: .; J gene: TRBJ1-1; clone size: .; CDR3 protein: CASSVSEGVEAFF; CDR3 DNA: TGTGCCAGCAGTGTATCGGAAGGGGTTGAAGCTTTCTTT
V gene: TRBV19; D gene: .; J gene: TRBJ1-2; clone size: .; CDR3 protein: CASSYSYGYTF; CDR3 DNA: TGTGCCAGTAGCTACAGCTATGGCTACACCTTC
V gene: TRBV2; D gene: .; J gene: TRBJ1-6; clone size: .; CDR3 protein: CASSSYRDKYNSPLHF; CDR3 DNA: TGTGCCAGCAGTTCTTACCGGGACAAGTATAATTCACCCCTCCACTTT
V gene: TRBV19; D gene: .; J gene: TRBJ2-1; clone size: .; CDR3 protein: CASTNTGYNEQFF; CDR3 DNA: TGTGCCAGTACTAACACAGGTTACAATGAGCAGTTCTTC
V gene: TRBV5-4; D gene: .; J gene: TRBJ2-7; clone size: .; CDR3 protein: CASSLGTAARLDEQYF; CDR3 DNA: TGTGCCAGCAGCTTAGGCACAGCTGCTCGCCTTGACGAGCAGTACTTC
V gene: TRBV30; D gene: .; J gene: TRBJ2-7; clone size: .; CDR3 protein: CAWMLGSGEQYF; CDR3 DNA: TGTGCCTGGATGTTGGGGTCAGGGGAGCAGTACTTC
V gene: TRBV27; D gene: .; J gene: TRBJ2-7; clone size: .; CDR3 protein: CASSPLGTVGIPYEQYF; CDR3 DNA: TGTGCCAGCAGCCCACTCGGGACTGTTGGCATACCCTACGAGCAGTACTTC
V gene: TRBV7-3; D gene: .; J gene: TRBJ2-1; clone size: .; CDR3 protein: CASSLTLPGSANNEQFF; CDR3 DNA: TGTGCCAGCAGCTTAACCCTTCCAGGTAGCGCTAACAATGAGCAGTTCTTC
V gene: TRBV2; D gene: TRBD1; J gene: TRBJ2-5; clone size: .; CDR3 protein: CASYRGIETQYF; CDR3 DNA: TGTGCCAGCTACAGGGGGATCGAGACCCAGTACTTC
V gene: TRBV2; D gene: .; J gene: TRBJ2-4; clone size: .; CDR3 protein: CASGGRGTSNNIQYF; CDR3 DNA: TGTGCCAGCGGAGGCAGGGGCACATCAAATAACATTCAGTACTTC
V gene: TRBV30; D gene: TRBD1; J gene: TRBJ1-2; clone size: .; CDR3 protein: CAWSPIGQGNYGYTF; CDR3 DNA: TGTGCCTGGAGCCCTATCGGACAGGGGAACTATGGCTACACCTTC
V gene: TRBV14; D gene: .; J gene: TRBJ2-3; clone size: .; CDR3 protein: CASSQEAGADTQYF; CDR3 DNA: TGTGCCAGCAGCCAAGAAGCGGGCGCAGATACGCAGTATTTT
V gene: TRBV30; D gene: .; J gene: TRBJ2-1; clone size: .; CDR3 protein: CAWRGLGTTEQFF; CDR3 DNA: TGTGCCTGGAGAGGATTAGGGACAACTGAGCAGTTCTTC
V gene: TRBV28; D gene: TRBD1; J gene: TRBJ1-2; clone size: once; CDR3 protein: CASSSTGEEAYGYTF; CDR3 DNA: TGTGCCAGCAGTTCGACAGGGGAAGAAGCCTATGGCTACACCTTC
V gene: TRBV9; D gene: TRBD2; J gene: TRBJ2-1; clone size: .; CDR3 protein: CASSVDRGGSYNEQFF; CDR3 DNA: TGTGCCAGCAGCGTAGATCGGGGGGGCAGTTACAATGAGCAGTTCTTC
V gene: TRBV29-1; D gene: .; J gene: TRBJ2-3; clone size: .; CDR3 protein: CSVDRVLSRPLTDTQYF; CDR3 DNA: TGCAGCGTTGACAGGGTGCTATCTCGCCCACTCACAGATACGCAGTATTTT